This TCR beta chain was captured in a study of cytomegalovirus exposure and HLA in healthy donors. The germline V gene has CDR1 SEHNR and CDR2 FQNEAQ (reference sequence). The CDR3 runs to 15 residues. The J segment lost 4 bases and the V segment lost 7 bases, leaving 9 bases of the junction unmatched. PCR amplification relied on 60 Vbeta primers (plus 13 Jbeta primers). Sequencing was performed with immunoSEQ multiplex PCR; in TCRdb, only in-frame clones are kept and a portion is missing. The sample holds fewer than 200,000 clones, 65% to 85% seen once. This sequence was found in a woman aged 45 to 65 in good health and CMV-seropositive. The chain employs TRBV7-9 and TRBJ2-3; 9 bases agree with TRBD2. The sequenced sample was PBMCs. The CDR3 DNA reads as TGTGCCAGCACCCCAGGCGGGGGGGCCTCAGATACGCAGTATTTT. As protein: CASTPGGGASDTQYF.